This T cell receptor beta chain was identified during a study of cytomegalovirus exposure and HLA in healthy donors. This clone was seen just once. Its matching antigen is unknown. Study conclusions and caveats: Highly shared sequence variants in one cluster were likely a sequencing artifact.

With 60 Vbeta and 13 Jbeta primers, the PCR was carried out. Sequencing was performed with immunoSEQ multiplex PCR; in TCRdb, only in-frame clones are kept and a portion is missing. The sample gives 150,000 to 180,000 clones, about four fifths of which show up once; 7.7% is in the top ten. Trimming stripped 0 bases from V and 0 bases from J, with 15 bases between. The length of the CDR3 is 18 residues. Germline V lookup: CDR1 SEHNR, CDR2 FQNEAQ (reference sequence). The sequenced material came from PBMCs. The source of this sequence is a man in his thirties or forties in good health and CMV-seropositive. V gene TRBV7-9 combines with J gene TRBJ1-3; D call uncertain. The CDR3 protein is CASSLALGPSSSGNTIYF. The CDR3, as DNA: TGTGCCAGCAGCTTAGCACTTGGGCCCTCGAGCTCTGGAAACACCATATATTTT.